Listed here are 3 T cell receptor beta chains from one sample, sequenced in a study of chemoradiotherapy in HPV16-positive cancers. Here immunoSEQ multiplex PCR was the method, and the copy in TCRdb shows in-frame clones only, minus some. The table lists roughly 20,000 clones, roughly 92% of them singletons. The source was blood, collected from a patient who underwent chemoradiotherapy. Receptor source: a human donor with HPV-associated anogenital cancer.

The chain recombines TRBV11-2 with TRBJ2-7; 10 bases map to TRBD2. This CDR3 contains 16 residues. V trimming: 0 bases; J trimming: 3 bases; junction bases outside the gene matches: 5. CDR1 is SGHAT, CDR2 FQNNGV, per germline. The CDR3 DNA follows: TGTGCCAGCAGCTTAGAGGGTCAGCGGGGGGGCTACGAGCAGTACTTC. Translated, it gives CASSLEGQRGGYEQYF. Full variable domain (rest looked up from reference TRBV11-2 and TRBJ2-7): EAGVAQSPRYKIIEKRQSVAFWCNPISGHATLYWYQQILGQGPKLLIQFQNNGVVDDSQLPKDRFSAERLKGVDSTLKIQPAKLEDSAVYLCASSLEGQRGGYEQYFGPGTRLTVT.

The genes are TRBV27 and TRBJ1-1; D is unclear. This CDR3 contains 11 residues. Per the germline V gene, CDR1 is MNHEY and CDR2 is SMNVEV (reference sequence). V was shortened by 6 bases and J by 6 bases, with 8 bases between the two germline ends. The CDR3 reads CASRYRAEAFF. The CDR3 DNA follows: TGTGCCAGCAGGTATCGAGCTGAAGCTTTCTTT.

Regarding this clone: One junction end does not reproduce the germline sequence, and a read error may be involved. The genes are TRBV7-7 and TRBJ2-1, with 9 positions matching TRBD2. CDR3 size: 15 residues. The V gene's germline CDR1 is SSHAT and CDR2 FNYEAQ (reference sequence). CDR3 sequence (DNA): TGTGCTAGCAGCTTAGCGGCTAGCGGGATGGGAGAGCAGTTCTTC. Protein sequence: CASSLAASGMGEQFF.